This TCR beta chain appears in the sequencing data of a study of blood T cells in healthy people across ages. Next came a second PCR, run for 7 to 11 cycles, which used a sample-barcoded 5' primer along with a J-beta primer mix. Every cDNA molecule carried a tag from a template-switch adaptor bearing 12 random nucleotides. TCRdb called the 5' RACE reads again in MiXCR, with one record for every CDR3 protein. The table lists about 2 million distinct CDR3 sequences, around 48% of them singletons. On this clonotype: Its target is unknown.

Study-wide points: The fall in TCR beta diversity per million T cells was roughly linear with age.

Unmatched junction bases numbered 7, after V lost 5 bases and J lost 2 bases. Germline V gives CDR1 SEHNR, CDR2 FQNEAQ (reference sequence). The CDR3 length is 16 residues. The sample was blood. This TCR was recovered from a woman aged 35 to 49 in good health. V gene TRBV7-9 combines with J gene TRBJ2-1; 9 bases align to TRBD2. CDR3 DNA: TGTGCCAGCAGCGTAATTCCTAGCGGGGCCTACAATGAGCAGTTCTTC. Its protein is CASSVIPSGAYNEQFF.